Listed here are 6 T cell receptor beta chains from one sample, sequenced in a study of cytomegalovirus exposure and HLA in healthy donors (dated 2017 in TCRdb). The library was prepared using the immunoSEQ multiplex PCR assay. A mixture of 60 forward primers for TCR Vbeta segments and 13 reverse primers for TCR Jbeta segments was used in the multiplex PCR. Not all clones reach the TCRdb copy of this immuneACCESS table, which keeps in-frame sequences only. Checked studies attribute under half of the gap to unresolved V genes and leave the rest unexplained. The sample records about 130,000 clones, about 71% of which are singletons. Together, the top ten hold about 2.6% of the sample. The source material was PBMCs. These receptor sequences come from a woman aged 60-75 years in good health and CMV-seropositive.

This clone has more than one count but fewer than ten. J is TRBJ1-1 and V is TRBV4-1; weak D call: TRBD1 (5 bases). The CDR3 totals 17 residues. Trimming pared 0 bases from V and 1 base from J, leaving 15 bases between. Germline values: CDR1 MGHRA, CDR2 YSYEKL. CDR3 coding DNA: TGCGCCAGCAGCCAAGATCCATACACAGGCGGGAACACTGAAGCTTTCTTT. This sequence encodes CASSQDPYTGGNTEAFF.

The chain employs TRBV5-4 and TRBJ2-7, with 10 bases lining up with TRBD1. Losses at the gene ends were 4 bases for V and 3 bases for J; bases not matched to a gene: 4. Germline assignment: CDR1 SGHNT and CDR2 YYREEE (reference sequence). The CDR3 is 14 amino acids. The CDR3: CASSDDRGLYEQYF. CDR3 nucleotides: TGTGCCAGCAGCGACGACAGGGGGCTCTACGAGCAGTACTTC.

The chain joins TRBV28 to TRBJ1-2; no reliable D call. The germline V gene encodes CDR1 MDHEN and CDR2 SYDVKM. The CDR3 loop spans 12 amino acids. Trimming removed 8 bases at V and 5 bases at J, with 12 bases between. The CDR3: CASGRKVYGYTF. The CDR3 DNA follows: TGTGCCAGCGGCAGGAAGGTGTATGGCTACACCTTC.

The rearrangement links TRBV5-1 to TRBJ1-2; D might be TRBD1 (5 bases). There are 15 residues in the CDR3. Germline V CDR1 and CDR2: SGHRS, YFSETQ. V shed 1 base and J shed 3 bases, with 13 bases lying between them. The CDR3 DNA is TGCGCCAGCAGCTTGATACAGGCCGGAGACTATGGCTACACCTTC. Encoded protein: CASSLIQAGDYGYTF.

This sequence joins TRBV7-6 and TRBJ2-1; a possible D gene is TRBD2 (5 bases). Germline V lookup: CDR1 SGHVS, CDR2 FNYEAQ. Between the trimmed V and J ends, which lost 5 bases and 7 bases, there was a span of 21 bases. This CDR3 region has 16 residues. Here the CDR3 reads CASSAASWISSNEQFF. CDR3 in DNA: TGTGCCAGCAGCGCGGCTAGCTGGATAAGCTCTAATGAGCAGTTCTTC.

The chain recombines TRBV5-1 with TRBJ2-5; the D gene is possibly TRBD2 (6 bases). There are 16 residues in the CDR3. Trimming shortened V by 4 bases and J by 5 bases, and 21 bases separated the two germline ends. CDR1 and CDR2 (germline): SGHRS, YFSETQ. The CDR3 sequence: CASSGLSLTGVETQYF. The CDR3 DNA reads TGCGCCAGCAGCGGGCTCTCCTTAACGGGGGTCGAGACCCAGTACTTC.